The rows below give T cell receptor beta chains drawn from one sample of a study of T cell responses to AZD1222 COVID-19 vaccine. The assay was immunoSEQ multiplex PCR, and TCRdb's table has in-frame clones only and misses some. The sample holds 110,000 or so clones; approximately 88% are singletons and the top ten take about 6.5%. Source: peripheral blood, taken 28 days after the second AZD1222 dose. These receptors were taken from an adult who received the AZD1222 COVID-19 vaccine. Both conserved end residues are part of each CDR3. Fields, in order: D gene, clone size, V gene, J gene, CDR3 protein, CDR3 DNA. The D gene is left open where the match is weak. A clone size is listed for some rows: how often the clone was seen (once, few, many), or a class if it is expanded.

NA,NA,TRBV7-3,TRBJ1-1,CASSLSGTGEAFF,TGTGCCAGCAGCTTATCAGGGACCGGTGAAGCTTTCTTT
TRBD2,NA,TRBV14,TRBJ2-3,CASSRSGGASDTQYF,TGTGCCAGCAGCCGGAGCGGGGGGGCCTCAGATACGCAGTATTTT
NA,NA,TRBV5-3,TRBJ1-2,CARSWDNNYGYTF,TGTGCCAGAAGCTGGGACAATAACTATGGCTACACCTTC
TRBD2,NA,TRBV6-2/TRBV6-3,TRBJ2-1,CASSKSGGAYEQFF,TGTGCCAGCAGCAAAAGCGGGGGGGCCTATGAGCAGTTCTTC
TRBD2,NA,TRBV5-4,TRBJ2-1,CASSFSLAGDNEQFF,TGTGCCAGCAGCTTTTCTCTAGCGGGGGACAATGAGCAGTTCTTC
NA,NA,TRBV6-5,TRBJ1-5,CASRGGSNQPQHF,TGTGCCAGCAGGGGAGGGAGCAATCAGCCCCAGCATTTT
TRBD1,once,TRBV3-1/TRBV3-2,TRBJ1-2,CASSQEFGRGTYYTF,TGTGCCAGCAGCCAAGAATTTGGCAGGGGGACCTACTACACCTTC
TRBD1,NA,TRBV7-2,TRBJ2-1,CASSLQGASTATYNEQFF,TGTGCCAGCAGCTTACAGGGGGCGAGCACAGCAACCTACAATGAGCAGTTCTTC
TRBD1,few,TRBV24-1,TRBJ2-6,CATSEGGQADSGANVLTF,TGTGCCACCAGTGAGGGGGGACAGGCGGACTCTGGGGCCAACGTCCTGACTTTC
NA,once,TRBV9,TRBJ2-7,CASSVGERYEQYF,TGTGCCAGCAGCGTAGGAGAACGCTACGAGCAGTACTTC
NA,NA,TRBV5-6,TRBJ1-5,CASSLGREAQHF,TGTGCCAGCAGCTTGGGTAGGGAAGCCCAGCATTTT
NA,NA,TRBV7-2,TRBJ1-2,CASSLAAGERNGYTF,TGTGCCAGCAGCTTAGCGGCCGGGGAGAGGAATGGCTACACCTTC
NA,NA,TRBV10-3,TRBJ1-1,CAIRGLAGNTEAFF,TGTGCCATCAGGGGTCTGGCGGGGAACACTGAAGCTTTCTTT
NA,NA,TRBV5-1,TRBJ2-1,CASSFVRDDVQFF,TGCGCCAGCAGCTTTGTCCGGGACGACGTGCAGTTCTTC
NA,NA,TRBV2,TRBJ2-1,CASKQSEQFF,TGTGCCAGCAAACAGAGTGAGCAGTTCTTC
NA,NA,TRBV11-2,TRBJ2-5,CASSLLSPQETQYF,TGTGCCAGCAGCTTGCTATCTCCCCAAGAGACCCAGTACTTC
TRBD2,NA,TRBV2,TRBJ2-5,CASSEQAGGPGTQYF,TGTGCCAGCAGTGAACAAGCGGGGGGGCCGGGGACCCAGTACTTC
TRBD2,NA,TRBV25-1,TRBJ2-1,CASRGATSGAHDEQFF,TGTGCCAGCAGGGGAGCGACTAGCGGGGCGCATGATGAGCAGTTCTTC
TRBD1,NA,TRBV19,TRBJ1-5,CASSIRAKRQGSQPQHF,TGTGCCAGTAGTATCCGGGCAAAACGACAGGGGAGTCAGCCCCAGCATTTT
TRBD1,NA,TRBV10-3,TRBJ2-7,CAIGDRAYEQYF,TGTGCCATCGGGGACAGGGCCTACGAGCAGTACTTC
NA,NA,TRBV5-1,TRBJ2-5,CASSLTAGQETQYF,TGCGCCAGCAGCTTGACGGCGGGACAAGAGACCCAGTACTTC
NA,NA,TRBV3-1/TRBV3-2,TRBJ2-1,CASSQEGANFNEQFF,TGTGCCAGCAGCCAAGAGGGGGCCAATTTCAATGAGCAGTTCTTC
NA,NA,TRBV5-4,TRBJ1-2,CASSLGSPSGYTF,TGTGCCAGCAGCTTAGGTTCTCCTAGCGGCTACACCTTC
TRBD1,NA,TRBV7-8,TRBJ2-7,CASSLWDRKQYF,TGTGCCAGCAGCTTATGGGACAGGAAGCAGTACTTC
NA,NA,TRBV19,TRBJ1-1,CASSTGATEAFF,TGTGCCAGTAGTACAGGGGCTACTGAAGCTTTCTTT
NA,NA,TRBV6-6,TRBJ1-1,CASSYSTHEAFF,TGTGCCAGCAGTTACTCTACCCATGAAGCTTTCTTT
NA,NA,TRBV24-1,TRBJ2-2,CATSEPGTGELFF,TGTGCCACCAGTGAGCCAGGGACCGGGGAGCTGTTTTTT
NA,NA,TRBV28,TRBJ1-1,CASSLLGTEAFF,TGTGCCAGCAGTTTATTAGGGACTGAAGCTTTCTTT
TRBD1,NA,TRBV18,TRBJ1-1,CASSLRQGGAFF,TGTGCCAGCTCACTTCGACAGGGTGGGGCTTTCTTT
NA,NA,TRBV19,TRBJ2-3,CASSIVEGGLSGTDTQYF,TGTGCCAGTAGTATAGTAGAGGGGGGGTTATCTGGCACAGATACGCAGTATTTT
NA,once,TRBV11-3,TRBJ2-1,CASSLDRGSVSPYNEQFF,TGTGCCAGCAGCTTAGATCGAGGAAGCGTTTCTCCCTACAATGAGCAGTTCTTC
NA,NA,TRBV7-2,TRBJ1-4,CASSPGQNEKLFF,TGTGCCAGCAGTCCAGGGCAGAATGAAAAACTGTTTTTT
NA,once,TRBV12-3/TRBV12-4,TRBJ1-3,CASRSSGNTIYF,TGTGCCAGCAGGTCATCTGGAAACACCATATATTTT
NA,NA,TRBV5-4,TRBJ2-2,CASSAGETGELFF,TGTGCCAGCAGCGCAGGTGAAACCGGGGAGCTGTTTTTT
NA,once,TRBV19,TRBJ1-6,CASSIGALVGSPLHF,TGTGCCAGTAGTATCGGGGCCCTTGTTGGGTCACCCCTCCACTTT
NA,NA,TRBV7-9,TRBJ1-5,CASSLDGQPQHF,TGTGCCAGCAGCTTGGACGGTCAGCCCCAGCATTTT
TRBD1,NA,TRBV24-1,TRBJ2-1,CATSDPTDRGVEQFF,TGTGCCACCAGTGATCCAACAGACAGGGGGGTTGAGCAGTTCTTC
NA,few,TRBV27,TRBJ1-1,CASSLSRQNTEAFF,TGTGCCAGCAGTTTATCCCGACAGAACACTGAAGCTTTCTTT
NA,NA,TRBV6-5,TRBJ1-5,CASSYMRGGQPQHF,TGTGCCAGCAGTTACATGCGGGGGGGACAGCCCCAGCATTTT
NA,NA,TRBV18,TRBJ2-7,CASSPAGDEQYF,TGTGCCAGCTCACCGGCAGGGGATGAGCAGTACTTC
TRBD1,NA,TRBV5-1,TRBJ1-2,CASSTDRGDYGYTF,TGCGCCAGCAGCACGGACAGGGGCGACTATGGCTACACCTTC
NA,NA,TRBV6-1,TRBJ1-2,CASSEALGAGGYTF,TGTGCCAGCAGTGAAGCCCTAGGGGCGGGAGGCTACACCTTC
NA,NA,TRBV10-1,TRBJ2-2,CASSDLAMNTGELFF,TGCGCCAGCAGTGACCTAGCGATGAACACCGGGGAGCTGTTTTTT
NA,NA,TRBV5-5,TRBJ1-4,CASSWAAGLNEKLFF,TGTGCCAGCAGCTGGGCCGCAGGGCTTAATGAAAAACTGTTTTTT
TRBD1,once,TRBV6-5,TRBJ1-2,CASRVGTGVLYGYTF,TGTGCCAGCAGAGTCGGGACAGGGGTTTTATATGGCTACACCTTC
NA,NA,TRBV7-2,TRBJ1-2,CASSAQGKGYTF,TGTGCCAGCAGCGCCCAGGGTAAGGGCTACACCTTC
NA,NA,TRBV2,TRBJ1-2,CASVGGVGYTF,TGTGCCAGCGTCGGTGGGGTCGGCTACACCTTC
NA,once,TRBV5-1,TRBJ2-7,CASSYRGLAYEQYF,TGCGCCAGCAGTTACAGGGGACTTGCCTACGAGCAGTACTTC
NA,NA,TRBV7-3,TRBJ2-5,CASSSLLDGETQYF,TGTGCCAGCAGCTCCCTGCTTGACGGGGAGACCCAGTACTTC
NA,NA,TRBV27,TRBJ1-1,CASSFTGNTEAFF,TGTGCCAGCAGTTTTACAGGGAACACTGAAGCTTTCTTT
TRBD1,NA,TRBV18,TRBJ1-2,CASSPVASKGAAYGYTF,TGTGCCAGCTCACCAGTAGCGTCGAAGGGGGCCGCCTATGGCTACACCTTC
NA,NA,TRBV7-9,TRBJ1-1,CASSLEGSMNTEAFF,TGTGCCAGCAGCTTAGAGGGCAGTATGAACACTGAAGCTTTCTTT
TRBD1,NA,TRBV29-1,TRBJ1-2,CSVEPGQGLVNYGYTF,TGCAGCGTTGAGCCCGGACAGGGTTTGGTTAACTATGGCTACACCTTC
TRBD1,NA,TRBV9,TRBJ1-2,CASSMTGTGPHGYTF,TGTGCCAGCAGCATGACCGGGACAGGTCCGCATGGCTACACCTTC
NA,NA,TRBV23-1,TRBJ1-4,CASSSPWRAHNEKLFF,TGCGCCAGCAGTTCGCCGTGGAGGGCGCATAATGAAAAACTGTTTTTT
NA,NA,TRBV19,TRBJ1-5,CASRTQTGGQPQHF,TGTGCCAGTAGAACTCAGACAGGCGGGCAGCCCCAGCATTTT
NA,NA,TRBV10-3,TRBJ1-2,CAISESRDLLYGYTF,TGTGCCATCAGTGAGTCACGGGACCTACTCTATGGCTACACCTTC
NA,once,TRBV20-1,TRBJ1-1,CSGNWNTEAFF,TGCAGTGGAAATTGGAACACTGAAGCTTTCTTT